Listed below are T cell receptor beta chains from one sample, sequenced in a study of shared clonotypes between healthy human individuals. Libraries were prepared by immunoSEQ multiplex PCR; TCRdb keeps only in-frame clonotypes and omits some of them. Here the sample spans hundreds of thousands of clones, 77% being singletons. The specimen was PBMCs. All receptors derive from a woman between 35 and 50 years old in good health. Some clones in this sample may be carry-over from other donors' samples. Each CDR3 is given with its conserved first and last residue. The D gene is left open where the match is weak. Size is stated for part of the rows, as once, few or many counts, or as a class when the clone is expanded.

j_call	cdr3_length	d_call	clone_size	v_call	cdr3_nt	cdr3_aa
TRBJ1-1	12	.	few	TRBV6-6	TGTGCCAGCTCCCCGGGGCGGACTAAAGCTTTCTTT	CASSPGRTKAFF
TRBJ2-7	11	.	.	TRBV20-1	TGCAGTGCGATCGACAGTTACGAGCAGTACTTC	CSAIDSYEQYF
TRBJ2-7	11	TRBD2	.	TRBV20-1	TGCAGTGGGGTAGCGGGAGTCGAGCAGTACTTC	CSGVAGVEQYF
TRBJ2-3	15	.	.	TRBV9	TGTGCCAGCAGCGACGGGGCCAGGGGAACAGATACGCAGTATTTT	CASSDGARGTDTQYF
TRBJ2-1	12	.	.	TRBV5-1	TGCGCCAGCAGCTTGACAGACAATGAGCAGTTCTTC	CASSLTDNEQFF
TRBJ1-2	21	.	.	TRBV12-5	TGTGCTAGTGGTTTGGAGATTTGGGGGGCTCACGGGAACCGAGCTAACTATGGCTACACCTTC	CASGLEIWGAHGNRANYGYTF
TRBJ2-3	14	.	.	TRBV11-1	TGTGCCAGCAGCTTATCCTCCCGTGCAGATACGCAGTATTTT	CASSLSSRADTQYF
TRBJ2-7	15	TRBD1	once	TRBV18	TGTGCCAGCTCACCGGTACAGGGGGCTACCTACGAGCAGTACTTC	CASSPVQGATYEQYF
TRBJ2-1	14	.	.	TRBV11-3	TGTGCCAGCAGCTTAGAAGGTTACGAGAATGAGCAGTTCTTC	CASSLEGYENEQFF
TRBJ2-3	15	.	.	TRBV4-3	TGCGCCAGCAGCCAAGTGTCTATTCGTGGGAGTACGCAGTATTTT	CASSQVSIRGSTQYF
TRBJ2-1	13	.	.	TRBV28	TGTGCCAGCAGCTCCGGACTGGACAATGAGCAGTTCTTC	CASSSGLDNEQFF
TRBJ2-2	15	.	.	TRBV5-1	TGCGCCAGCAGCTTGGCCGGACTCTTCACCGGGGAGCTGTTTTTT	CASSLAGLFTGELFF
TRBJ2-5	14	.	.	TRBV6-6	TGTGCCAGCAGTTACTCAGCTTCTCGGGAGACCCAGTACTTC	CASSYSASRETQYF
TRBJ1-2	13	.	once	TRBV7-9	TGTGCCAGCACCCTCGGAGGGAACTATGGCTACACCTTC	CASTLGGNYGYTF
TRBJ2-7	15	.	few	TRBV28	TGTGCCAGCAGTTTGGGCGGGGCCAGCTCCTACGAGCAGTACTTC	CASSLGGASSYEQYF
TRBJ1-3	14	TRBD1	.	TRBV6-1	TGTGCCAGCAGGGGGACAGGGGCTGGAAACACCATATATTTT	CASRGTGAGNTIYF
TRBJ2-2	15	.	.	TRBV4-3	TGCGCCAGCAGCCAAGAGTGGCTAGCCTCTGGGGAGCTGTTTTTT	CASSQEWLASGELFF
TRBJ2-1	15	.	.	TRBV5-1	TGCGCCAGCAGCCCCCGGGACCCACGCTACAATGAGCAGTTCTTC	CASSPRDPRYNEQFF
TRBJ1-5	13	.	.	TRBV18	TGTGCCAGCTACCGGGGGCCTGGGGAGCCCCAGCATTTT	CASYRGPGEPQHF
TRBJ2-7	16	.	.	TRBV11-2	TGTGCCAGCAGCTTAGATCGGGTTGGAGATTTCTACGAGCAGTACTTC	CASSLDRVGDFYEQYF